Listed below are T cell receptor beta chains from one sample, sequenced in a study of shared clonotypes between healthy human individuals. Assay used: immunoSEQ multiplex PCR; TCRdb lists only in-frame clones, some missing. The sample has more than 1,200,000 clones, less than 99% seen once. Sample: naive CD4+ T cells sorted from blood. Receptors originate from a man younger than 40 in good health. CDR3s include the opening cysteine and the closing phenylalanine or tryptophan. Fields, in order: J gene, V gene, clone size, D gene, CDR3 protein, CDR3 DNA. D genes are given only for firm matches. Rows may omit the clone size; those that give it use once, few, many or a size class.

J: TRBJ1-1; V: TRBV6-6; size: .; D: .; CDR3: CASSYTTNTEAFF; DNA: TGTGCCAGCAGTTATACAACGAACACTGAAGCTTTCTTT
J: TRBJ2-7; V: TRBV18; size: .; D: TRBD1; CDR3: CASSRDRGSYEQYF; DNA: TGTGCCAGCTCCAGGGACAGGGGATCATACGAGCAGTACTTC
J: TRBJ1-2; V: TRBV5-1; size: .; D: .; CDR3: CASSEHIGGYGYTF; DNA: TGCGCCAGCAGCGAGCATATCGGGGGCTATGGCTACACCTTC
J: TRBJ2-7; V: TRBV5-4; size: .; D: TRBD2; CDR3: CASSLGGSAAYEQYF; DNA: TGTGCCAGCAGCTTGGGCGGGAGTGCCGCCTACGAGCAGTACTTC
J: TRBJ1-2; V: TRBV5-5; size: .; D: TRBD1; CDR3: CASSLSGQRGGYTF; DNA: TGTGCCAGCAGCTTATCGGGACAGAGGGGCGGCTACACCTTC
J: TRBJ1-3; V: TRBV5-1; size: once; D: .; CDR3: CASSPAGQASDTIYF; DNA: TGCGCCAGCAGCCCGGCGGGACAAGCCTCGGACACCATATATTTT
J: TRBJ2-3; V: TRBV9; size: .; D: .; CDR3: CASSVSLDTQYF; DNA: TGTGCCAGCAGCGTCAGTTTAGATACGCAGTATTTT
J: TRBJ1-1; V: TRBV28; size: .; D: .; CDR3: CASRRADTEAFF; DNA: TGTGCCAGCAGACGGGCTGACACTGAAGCTTTCTTT
J: TRBJ2-1; V: TRBV6-6; size: .; D: .; CDR3: CASSRLGEYNEQFF; DNA: TGTGCCAGCAGTCGACTAGGGGAGTACAATGAGCAGTTCTTC
J: TRBJ2-3; V: TRBV7-2; size: .; D: TRBD2; CDR3: CASSLGWSSGRADTQYF; DNA: TGTGCCAGCAGCTTAGGTTGGTCTAGCGGGAGGGCAGATACGCAGTATTTT
J: TRBJ2-1; V: TRBV12-5; size: .; D: .; CDR3: CASGRYNEQFF; DNA: TGTGCTAGTGGCCGGTACAATGAGCAGTTCTTC
J: TRBJ1-1; V: TRBV28; size: .; D: .; CDR3: CASRASYTEAFF; DNA: TGTGCCAGCAGAGCCTCGTACACTGAAGCTTTCTTT
J: TRBJ2-5; V: TRBV12-2; size: .; D: .; CDR3: CASRFGEGRKTQYF; DNA: TGTGCAAGTCGCTTTGGAGAGGGTAGAAAGACCCAGTACTTC
J: TRBJ2-7; V: TRBV4-3; size: .; D: .; CDR3: CASSRAAGYEQYF; DNA: TGCGCCAGCAGCCGAGCTGCTGGTTACGAGCAGTACTTC
J: TRBJ1-2; V: TRBV2; size: .; D: .; CDR3: CASSPGPVYGYTF; DNA: TGTGCCAGCAGTCCCGGGCCCGTCTATGGCTACACCTTC
J: TRBJ1-5; V: TRBV25-1; size: .; D: .; CDR3: CASSASQGSNQPQHF; DNA: TGTGCCAGCAGCGCCTCACAGGGAAGCAATCAGCCCCAGCATTTT
J: TRBJ1-4; V: TRBV5-1; size: .; D: .; CDR3: CASSFSSGSTNEKLFF; DNA: TGCGCCAGCAGCTTCAGCTCAGGGTCAACTAATGAAAAACTGTTTTTT
J: TRBJ1-1; V: TRBV6-6; size: .; D: .; CDR3: CASSYSAVNTEAFF; DNA: TGTGCCAGCAGTTACTCGGCCGTGAACACTGAAGCTTTCTTT
J: TRBJ2-6; V: TRBV7-6; size: .; D: TRBD1; CDR3: CASSLAPTGVVSGANVLTF; DNA: TGTGCCAGCAGCTTAGCCCCCACAGGGGTAGTCTCTGGGGCCAACGTCCTGACTTTC
J: TRBJ1-1; V: TRBV7-2; size: .; D: .; CDR3: CASSLAPGTEAFF; DNA: TGTGCCAGCAGCTTAGCCCCGGGGACTGAAGCTTTCTTT
J: TRBJ1-2; V: TRBV29-1; size: once; D: .; CDR3: CSVGWALEGYTF; DNA: TGCAGCGTTGGATGGGCTCTAGAGGGCTACACCTTC
J: TRBJ2-4; V: TRBV9; size: .; D: .; CDR3: CASSVGWDKNIQYF; DNA: TGTGCCAGCAGCGTTGGTTGGGACAAAAACATTCAGTACTTC
J: TRBJ2-7; V: TRBV5-1; size: .; D: .; CDR3: CASSLGYDAYEQYF; DNA: TGCGCCAGCAGCTTGGGCTACGATGCCTACGAGCAGTACTTC
J: TRBJ2-1; V: TRBV4-2; size: .; D: TRBD2; CDR3: CASSQEVIAGGYNEQFF; DNA: TGTGCCAGCAGCCAAGAGGTGATAGCGGGAGGGTACAATGAGCAGTTCTTC
J: TRBJ1-1; V: TRBV28; size: .; D: .; CDR3: CASRGAGPVTEAFF; DNA: TGTGCCAGCAGGGGGGCAGGGCCGGTCACTGAAGCTTTCTTT
J: TRBJ1-2; V: TRBV7-9; size: .; D: .; CDR3: CASSLLRGPYGYTF; DNA: TGTGCCAGCAGCTTACTGAGGGGACCCTATGGCTACACCTTC
J: TRBJ2-7; V: TRBV7-2; size: .; D: .; CDR3: CASSEPPSEQYF; DNA: TGTGCCAGCAGCGAGCCGCCTTCCGAGCAGTACTTC
J: TRBJ1-2; V: TRBV18; size: .; D: .; CDR3: CASSPKESWGYTF; DNA: TGTGCCAGCTCACCAAAGGAATCTTGGGGCTACACCTTC
J: TRBJ2-3; V: TRBV4-1; size: .; D: TRBD2; CDR3: CASSQRLAARNTQYF; DNA: TGCGCCAGCAGCCAGAGACTAGCGGCCAGAAATACGCAGTATTTT